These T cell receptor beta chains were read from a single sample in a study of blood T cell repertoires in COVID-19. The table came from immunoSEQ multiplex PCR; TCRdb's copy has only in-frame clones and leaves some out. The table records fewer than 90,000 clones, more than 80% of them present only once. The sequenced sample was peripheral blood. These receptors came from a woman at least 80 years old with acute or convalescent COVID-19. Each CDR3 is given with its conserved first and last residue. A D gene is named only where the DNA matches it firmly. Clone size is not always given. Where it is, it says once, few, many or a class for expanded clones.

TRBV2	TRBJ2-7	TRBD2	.	CAKLRGVEQYF	TGTGCCAAACTACGGGGGGTCGAGCAGTACTTC
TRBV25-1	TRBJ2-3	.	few	CASSGQFGADTQYF	TGTGCCAGCAGCGGACAGTTTGGCGCAGATACGCAGTATTTT
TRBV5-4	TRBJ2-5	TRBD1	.	CASNPGQREETQYF	TGTGCCAGCAACCCGGGACAGAGAGAAGAGACCCAGTACTTC
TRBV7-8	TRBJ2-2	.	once	CASRLRGGPPTGELFF	TGTGCCAGCAGACTGCGCGGGGGCCCTCCCACCGGGGAGCTGTTTTTT
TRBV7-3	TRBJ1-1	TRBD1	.	CASSLRQGSTEAFF	TGTGCCAGCAGCTTAAGACAGGGTTCCACTGAAGCTTTCTTT
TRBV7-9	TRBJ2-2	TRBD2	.	CAIPPGLAITGELFF	TGTGCCATTCCACCGGGACTAGCTATCACCGGGGAGCTGTTTTTT
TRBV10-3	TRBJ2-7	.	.	CAISESRGNYEQYF	TGTGCCATCAGTGAGTCCCGGGGTAACTACGAGCAGTACTTC
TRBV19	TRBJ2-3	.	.	CASTIGSGTDTQYF	TGTGCCAGTACTATCGGGAGTGGGACAGATACGCAGTATTTT
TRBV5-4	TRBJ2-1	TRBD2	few	CASSSTSGKQFF	TGTGCCAGCAGCTCGACTAGCGGGAAGCAGTTCTTC
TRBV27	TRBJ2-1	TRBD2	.	CASSRRLAGGNEQFF	TGTGCCAGCAGTCGACGACTAGCGGGGGGAAATGAGCAGTTCTTC
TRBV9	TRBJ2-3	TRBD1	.	CASSAPPGTGDGDTQYF	TGTGCCAGCAGCGCCCCTCCCGGGACAGGGGATGGAGATACGCAGTATTTT
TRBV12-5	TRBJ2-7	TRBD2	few	CASSRGAGVYEQYF	TGTGCTAGTAGCAGGGGAGCGGGAGTGTACGAGCAGTACTTC
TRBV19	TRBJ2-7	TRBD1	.	CASSATLDRVPYEQYF	TGTGCCAGTAGTGCCACCCTGGACAGGGTCCCCTACGAGCAGTACTTC
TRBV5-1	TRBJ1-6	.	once	CASSLAGFYNSPLHF	TGCGCCAGCAGCTTGGCGGGGTTCTATAATTCACCCCTCCACTTT
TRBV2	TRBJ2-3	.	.	CASSGLTTDTQYF	TGTGCCAGCAGTGGACTTACCACAGATACGCAGTATTTT
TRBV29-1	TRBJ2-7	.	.	CSVADTAYEQYF	TGCAGCGTTGCCGACACAGCCTACGAGCAGTACTTC
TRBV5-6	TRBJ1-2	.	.	CASSPGEYGYTF	TGTGCCAGCAGCCCGGGGGAATATGGCTACACCTTC
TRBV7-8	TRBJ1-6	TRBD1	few	CASSLVGRGNSPLHF	TGTGCCAGCAGCTTAGTAGGCAGGGGGAATTCACCCCTCCACTTT
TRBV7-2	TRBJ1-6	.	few	CASSLSSSPDSPLHF	TGTGCCAGCAGCTTATCTAGCAGTCCGGACTCACCCCTCCACTTT
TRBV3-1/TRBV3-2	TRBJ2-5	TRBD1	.	CASSQVIGQGTETQYF	TGTGCCAGCAGCCAAGTGATAGGACAGGGGACAGAGACCCAGTACTTC
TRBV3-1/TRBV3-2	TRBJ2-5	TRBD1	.	CASSQPHRGQETQYF	TGTGCCAGCAGCCAACCACACAGGGGGCAGGAGACCCAGTACTTC
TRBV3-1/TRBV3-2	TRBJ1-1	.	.	CASSPRTVRNTEAFF	TGTGCCAGCAGCCCGCGGACAGTTCGGAACACTGAAGCTTTCTTT
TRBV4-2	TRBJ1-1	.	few	CASSQDVGKAFF	TGTGCCAGCAGCCAAGATGTCGGGAAAGCTTTCTTT
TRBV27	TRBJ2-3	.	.	CASRGLFFSDTQYF	TGTGCCAGCAGGGGGCTCTTCTTCTCCGATACGCAGTATTTT